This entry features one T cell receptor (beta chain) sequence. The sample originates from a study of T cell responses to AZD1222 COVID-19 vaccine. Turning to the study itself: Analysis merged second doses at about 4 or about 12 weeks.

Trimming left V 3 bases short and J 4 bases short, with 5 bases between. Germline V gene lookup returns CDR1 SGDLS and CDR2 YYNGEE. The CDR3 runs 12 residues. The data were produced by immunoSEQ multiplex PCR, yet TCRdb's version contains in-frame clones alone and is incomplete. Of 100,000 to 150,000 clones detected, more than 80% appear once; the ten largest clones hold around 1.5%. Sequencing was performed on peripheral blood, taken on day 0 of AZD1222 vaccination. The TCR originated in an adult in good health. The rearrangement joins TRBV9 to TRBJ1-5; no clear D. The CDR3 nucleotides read TGTGCCAGCAGCGCCGGGAATCAGCCCCAGCATTTT. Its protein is CASSAGNQPQHF.